This paragraph reports one TCR beta chain. There are a few counts of this clonotype. It has no known antigen specificity. Nothing much larger sits one base from this clone, and base qualities are not available. For repertoire sequencing, the TCR beta CDR3 regions were amplified from RNA transcripts. HTBI primers and the Qiagen OneStep RT-PCR kit were used in a first-round RT-PCR, which was followed by a second-round multiplex PCR, size selection and purification. Libraries were sequenced paired-end with 100 bp reads on an Illumina HiSeq2000. The study's processing was this. SOAPnuke was used to process the reads, removing any read that contained adapters or uncalled bases, had a mean Phred below 15, or lacked an exact match to the constant primer or identifier. High-quality paired reads were merged with COPE v1.2.5. Each unique nucleotide sequence was defined as a clonotype, and clonotypes were aligned to IMGT TRB V, D and J references with MiTCR v1.1. Analysis was restricted to V-J combinations with a frequency above 0.0001, which covered roughly 99% of repertoires. For each V-J combination, a TCR clonal expansion and chaos score was defined as F50 clonal expansion divided by the chaos observed in the TCRdist matrix. Welch's t-statistics and random forest were used to reduce features to 13 V-J combinations, which were fed into a naive Bayes classifier. The similarity between thyroid and blood repertoires was quantified using the Morisita-Horn index. Clones were called with MiXCR by TCRdb after fastp trimmed the public reads at Q25, and only in-frame beta chains were retained. Each CDR3 protein gets just one entry, which takes the most common genes and DNA from the rows behind it. The V and J calls come from TCRdb's annotation, not from the publication. The sample contains approximately 1.2 million distinct CDR3 sequences, 35% to 45% of them found a single time. The ten biggest clones cover more than 9.5% of the sample.

Reading from cysteine to phenylalanine, the CDR3 counts 16 amino acids. CDR3 DNA is the only sequence kept; it has 48 bases, read in frame from the first base. Based on the germline V gene (reference sequence), the CDR1 and CDR2 sequences are SEHNR and FQNEAQ. Trimming costs V 5 bases and J 2 bases, and their ends lie 15 bases apart. The data originate from a study of Graves' ophthalmopathy and Graves' hyperthyroidism (dated by TCRdb to 2017 to 2018). About the investigation overall: Hyperthyroidism was defined as stable when no progression to ophthalmopathy occurred within 18 months of follow-up. In six hyperthyroidism patients, T-cell repertoires of thyroid tissue and blood were compared. In total, 120 to 150 blood samples were TCR-sequenced: fewer than 50 ophthalmopathy, approximately 80 hyperthyroidism and some 17 hyperthyroidism-to-ophthalmopathy patients. Once sampling was done, hyperthyroidism patients were given methimazole at a starting dose of 30 mg daily, while ophthalmopathy patients were given high-dose intravenous methylprednisolone. The study used signatures of the TCR beta repertoire to tell Graves' ophthalmopathy apart from Graves' hyperthyroidism and to predict which patients would progress to ophthalmopathy. A discovery set of 100 patients (43 ophthalmopathy, about 58 stable hyperthyroidism) was enrolled to explore V-J signatures distinguishing ophthalmopathy from hyperthyroidism. For independent validation, a separate cohort was made up of 18 to 20 hyperthyroidism patients plus 17 patients who later progressed from hyperthyroidism to ophthalmopathy. The paper's findings and limits, for the study overall: In cross-validation, the 13-signature model distinguished ophthalmopathy from stable hyperthyroidism with approximately 88% sensitivity and almost 83% specificity, and in the test set the corresponding values were about 80% and 75%. In validation, the model predicted ophthalmopathy progression with about 71% sensitivity and about 73% specificity; roughly 12 predicted patients were CT-confirmed with GO in a median of about 6.1 months. Most of the expanded thyroid clonotypes with a frequency above 0.001 were also detected in blood, and it was suggested that the thyroid immune response may be reflected by blood repertoires. No statistical method was used to predetermine the sample size, and group allocation was not hidden from the investigators.

The hyperthyroidism patients were 18 to 65 years old and newly diagnosed, with a disease duration of less than 2 months. Patients with other autoimmune diseases, uncontrolled infections, pregnancy or lactation were excluded from the study. Diagnosis relied on clinical symptoms, serum thyroxine, TRAb, thyroid ultrasound and orbital computed tomography. Total RNA was extracted with Trizol reagent and quality-checked on an Agilent 2100 Bioanalyzer. The sequenced sample consisted of peripheral blood or thyroid tissue (not recorded which). In this chain, TRBV7-9 is recombined with TRBJ2-2; TRBD2 might be the D gene, on 5 matching bases. This sequence was found in an adult man with Graves' hyperthyroidism. The nucleotides are TGTGCCAGCAGCACCCCCTCTGCGGGTAACACCGGGGAGCTGTTTTTT. The encoded protein is CASSTPSAGNTGELFF.